The sample holds a few counts of the clone carrying this T cell receptor (beta chain). The antigen is unknown. The entry originates in a study of blood T cells in healthy people across ages. Overall study findings and caveats: A strong correlation between TCR beta diversity and naive T cell percentage was seen.

Primed by a sample-barcoded 5' primer and a J-beta primer mix, a second PCR proceeded for 7 to 11 cycles. TCRdb redid the calling of the 5' RACE reads with MiXCR, one entry per CDR3 protein. Of 800,000 to 1,300,000 distinct CDR3 sequences in the sample, approximately 25% were seen once. The sample was also reused in another study, on T cells of mothers and their children. From that study: The authors found no persistent microchimeric T cell clones.

The TCR originated in a girl aged 2 to 9 in good health. Specimen: blood.

CDR3 residues: CASSPEGGGNYGYTF. The CDR3 coding sequence is TGCGCCAGCAGCCCCGAAGGCGGCGGCAACTATGGCTACACCTTC. The rearrangement uses TRBV5-1 and TRBJ1-2, with no clear D. The V end lost 4 bases, the J end lost 2 bases, and 15 bases lay between the germline ends. The CDR3 runs to 15 residues. Germline V gene lookup returns CDR1 SGHRS and CDR2 YFSETQ.